Following are 20 T cell receptor beta chains from one sample sequenced in a study of identical twins. MiXCR, run by TCRdb on the 5' RACE reads, gives a single entry per CDR3 protein. The sample includes some 1,700,000 distinct CDR3 sequences, about 31% of them seen just once. The specimen was cord blood. The origin of the receptors is a newborn girl in good health.

There are a few counts of this clonotype. This sequence joins TRBV11-2 and TRBJ2-5; D unresolved. The CDR3 runs to 15 residues. Deletions cut 5 bases from V and 2 bases from J, with 15 bases between. The germline gives CDR1 SGHAT, CDR2 FQNNGV. The CDR3 DNA is TGTGCCAGCAGCCCAAGGTGGGGTCAGCAAGAGACCCAGTACTTC. Translated, it gives CASSPRWGQQETQYF.

The chain employs TRBV14 and TRBJ2-5, with a tentative D call TRBD2 (6 bases). The CDR3 covers 18 residues. Germline assignment: CDR1 SGHDN and CDR2 FVKESK. Trimming took 1 base from V and 5 from J, leaving 23 bases between them. The CDR3: CASSQGWVPAGILETQYF. The CDR3 bases are TGTGCCAGCAGCCAAGGCTGGGTTCCCGCGGGGATCCTCGAGACCCAGTACTTC.

The chain employs TRBV11-2 and TRBJ1-2, with D hard to call. Germline V gene data show CDR1 as SGHAT and CDR2 as FQNNGV. The CDR3 covers 14 residues. The ends were cut back, 5 bases at V and 4 bases at J, with 14 bases in the middle. CDR3: CASSILGTSYGYTF. For the CDR3, the DNA is TGTGCCAGCAGCATCCTGGGCACCTCCTATGGCTACACCTTC.

The rearrangement uses TRBV29-1 and TRBJ1-4; 7 nucleotides align to TRBD1. Germline assignment: CDR1 SQVTM and CDR2 ANQGSEA. Trimming took 7 bases from V and 3 from J; bases not matched to a gene: 5. The length of the CDR3 is 13 residues. The CDR3 nucleotides are TGCAGCGGGAACAGGGGCCCTAATGAAAAACTGTTTTTT. As protein: CSGNRGPNEKLFF.

Notes on this clonotype: This may be a read error: a much more frequent sequence differs by one nucleotide. The chain couples TRBV6-5 to TRBJ2-5; possibly TRBD1 for D (5 bases). CDR1 MNHEY and CDR2 SVGAGI come from the germline V gene. The CDR3 is 13 residues long. Trimming stripped 0 bases from V and 11 bases from J, with 13 bases between. CDR3 coding DNA: TGTGCCAGCAGTTACTCAGGGGAAAACGTTCAGTACTTC. This gives the protein CASSYSGENVQYF.

This clonotype showed up just a few times. The CDR3 DNA is TGCAGTGCTAGAGGGGGGAATATAGGCGGCTCCTACAATGAGCAGTTCTTC. Its protein product is CSARGGNIGGSYNEQFF. V and J are TRBV20-1 and TRBJ2-1, with D perhaps given as TRBD1 or TRBD2 (5 bases each). This CDR3 is built from 17 residues. V dropped 1 base and J dropped 0 bases, with 16 bases sitting between them. Germline assignment: CDR1 DFQATT and CDR2 SNEGSKA (reference sequence).

Many counts were recorded for this clonotype. The chain links TRBV20-1 to TRBJ2-1; D call uncertain. CDR1 and CDR2 from the germline V gene are DFQATT and SNEGSKA (reference sequence). CDR3 length: 14 amino acids. V lost 6 bases, J lost 0 bases, and 12 bases lay in between. The CDR3 spells CSAPDLSSYNEQFF. CDR3 DNA: TGCAGTGCCCCAGACCTCAGCTCCTACAATGAGCAGTTCTTC.

The chain couples TRBV20-1 to TRBJ2-2; D uncertain. Trimming took off 3 bases at V and 4 bases at J, with 15 bases between the two ends. Germline CDR1 DFQATT, CDR2 SNEGSKA (reference sequence). The CDR3 sequence is 15 residues long. The CDR3 DNA is TGCAGTGCTAGTTCAGCGAGAGGTGGCACCGGGGAGCTGTTTTTT. As protein: CSASSARGGTGELFF.

This chain connects TRBV4-1 to TRBJ2-1, with a possible D match to TRBD1 (6 bases). Per the germline V gene, CDR1 is MGHRA and CDR2 is YSYEKL. CDR3 length equals 11 residues. V shed 5 bases and J shed 9 bases, with 8 bases lying between them. CDR3 in DNA: TGCGCCAGCAGCTCACAGGGTGAGCAGTTCTTC. Translating it yields CASSSQGEQFF.

The chain links TRBV20-1 to TRBJ2-1; D is possibly TRBD1 (5 bases). CDR3 length equals 16 residues. Trimming pared 3 bases from V and 5 bases from J, leaving 20 bases between. CDR1 is DFQATT, CDR2 SNEGSKA, per germline (reference sequence). CDR3 bases: TGCAGTGCTAGGGGCAGGGTAAGATTTCAGAACAATGAGCAGTTCTTC. It is translated as CSARGRVRFQNNEQFF.

This clonotype has only a few counts. The DNA of the CDR3 is TGTGCCAGCAGCTTAGGACGCTGGGGGACGGGCAATGAGCAGTTCTTC. This sequence encodes CASSLGRWGTGNEQFF. The chain recombines TRBV7-9 with TRBJ2-1; D is tentatively TRBD1 or TRBD2 (5 bases each). V was pared by 1 base and J by 6 bases, with 16 bases between. The CDR3 contains 16 residues. Per germline, CDR1 SEHNR and CDR2 FQNEAQ (reference sequence).

The rearrangement links TRBV12-3 or TRBV12-4 to TRBJ2-7; TRBD2 agrees at 8 bases. The CDR3 loop spans 16 amino acids. The V gene end was trimmed by 0 bases and the J gene end by 4 bases; junction bases not matched to a gene: 8. The CDR3 reads CASSLAVREAGYEQYF. The CDR3 coding sequence is TGTGCCAGCAGTTTAGCGGTGCGGGAGGCGGGGTACGAGCAGTACTTC.

The V call is TRBV24-1, the J call TRBJ2-5; 13 positions match TRBD2. The CDR3 totals 18 residues. The ends lost 3 bases at V and 11 bases at J; junction bases unmatched: 17. Germline loops: CDR1 KGHDR, CDR2 SFDVKD. CDR3 bases: TGTGCCACCAGTGATCCGGCCGGGACTAGCGGGATCGACAATGAGCAGTACTTC. Translated, it gives CATSDPAGTSGIDNEQYF.

CDR3 coding DNA: TGCAGTGCTAGCCCAAAGGTGTGGCAGGGGACCTACAATGAGCAGTTCTTC. It codes for CSASPKVWQGTYNEQFF. The J gene is TRBJ2-1, the V gene TRBV20-1; TRBD1 might be the D (6 bases). Trimming took off 3 bases at V and 2 bases at J, with 20 bases between the two ends. The CDR3 contains 17 residues. Per the germline V gene, CDR1 is DFQATT and CDR2 is SNEGSKA (reference sequence).

The chain is built from TRBV7-2 and TRBJ2-1, with TRBD2 matching over 14 bases. Germline CDR1 and CDR2: SGHTA and FQGNSA. The CDR3 runs 17 residues. J was trimmed by 8 bases and V by 5 bases; bases with no gene match: 11. CDR3 in amino acids: CASSPRRLAGGADEQFF. The CDR3 DNA sequence: TGTGCCAGCAGCCCTAGACGACTAGCGGGAGGGGCCGATGAGCAGTTCTTC.

This clonotype has a handful of counts. V and J are TRBV7-9 and TRBJ1-1; TRBD1 aligns across 11 bases. From germline, CDR1 is SEHNR and CDR2 FQNEAQ (reference sequence). After removal of 4 bases from V and 1 base from J, the junction contained 8 bases not matched to a gene. This CDR3 comprises 17 residues. This chain's CDR3 is CASSSGGQGAENTEAFF. The CDR3 DNA reads TGTGCCAGCAGCTCGGGCGGACAGGGGGCGGAGAACACTGAAGCTTTCTTT.

The gene calls are TRBV7-8 and TRBJ2-1, with TRBD2 identical over 15 bases. The germline V gene has CDR1 SGHVS and CDR2 FQNEAQ. This CDR3 spans 17 amino acids. The V and J ends lost 5 bases and 7 bases, in that order; junction bases with no gene match: 9. In nucleotides, the CDR3 is TGTGCCAGCAGCCGAACCTCCGGGACTAGCGGGAGGAATGAGCAGTTCTTC. Amino acid sequence: CASSRTSGTSGRNEQFF. Drawing the rest from reference TRBV7-8 and TRBJ2-1, the complete variable domain is GAGVSQSPRYKVAKRGQDVALRCDPISGHVSLFWYQQALGQGPEFLTYFQNEAQLDKSGLPSDRFFAERPEGSVSTLKIQRTQQEDSAVYLCASSRTSGTSGRNEQFFGPGTRLTVL.

The chain employs TRBV20-1 and TRBJ2-5; D is ambiguous. Germline loops: CDR1 DFQATT, CDR2 SNEGSKA (reference sequence). CDR3 length equals 13 residues. V lost 1 base and J lost 5, with 11 bases in between. The CDR3 DNA reads TGCAGTGCTAGAGCGGTAGGCACGGAGACCCAGTACTTC. This translates into CSARAVGTETQYF.

This clonotype was found many times. This chain joins TRBV29-1 and TRBJ2-3; D is perhaps TRBD2 (6 bases). The CDR3 totals 12 residues. Looked up from germline, CDR1 is SQVTM and CDR2 is ANQGSEA. Between the trimmed V and J ends, which lost 4 bases and 2 bases, there was a span of 7 bases. In nucleotides, the CDR3 is TGCAGCGTTGCGGGGGTCACAGATACGCAGTATTTT. Amino acid sequence: CSVAGVTDTQYF.

The table lists this clonotype with a few counts. The rearrangement joins TRBV15 to TRBJ2-7, with 7 bases lining up with TRBD1. The length of the CDR3 is 13 residues. CDR1 is LNHNV and CDR2 is YYDKDF in the germline V gene (reference sequence). The ends lost 2 bases at V and 3 bases at J; junction bases unmatched: 1. CDR3 sequence: CATSRQGDYEQYF. The CDR3 DNA reads as TGTGCCACCAGCAGACAGGGGGACTACGAGCAGTACTTC.